This is a list of T cell receptor beta chains from one sample in a study of blood T cell repertoires in COVID-19. TCRdb keeps only in-frame clones here, not all; method: immunoSEQ multiplex PCR. The sample includes 150,000 to 200,000 clones, around nine tenths of them seen just once. The sample taken for sequencing was PBMCs or T cells enriched from blood (not recorded which). The receptor set was obtained from a woman between 45 and 65 years old who had recovered from COVID-19. The CDR3 runs from the conserved cysteine through the conserved F or W. The order of the fields is J gene, D gene, V gene, clone size, CDR3 protein, CDR3 DNA. A D gene is named only where the DNA matches it firmly. Where a row states a size, it is once, few, many or the class of an expanded clone; other rows omit it.

TRBJ1-5	.	TRBV6-5	.	CASSYRQGDQPQHF	TGTGCCAGCAGTTACCGGCAGGGCGATCAGCCCCAGCATTTT
TRBJ2-7	.	TRBV5-4	.	CASSSERGLREQYF	TGTGCCAGCAGCTCGGAAAGGGGACTTCGAGAGCAGTACTTC
TRBJ2-3	.	TRBV7-2	.	CASSLGTSTDTQYF	TGTGCCAGCAGCTTAGGGACAAGCACAGATACGCAGTATTTT
TRBJ1-3	TRBD1	TRBV19	once	CASILGGTGLSGNTIYF	TGTGCCAGTATCCTAGGGGGGACAGGCCTCTCTGGAAACACCATATATTTT
TRBJ2-1	.	TRBV7-3	.	CASSLGGSHYNEQFF	TGTGCCAGCAGTCTTGGGGGGTCACACTACAATGAGCAGTTCTTC
TRBJ2-5	TRBD1	TRBV12-3/TRBV12-4	once	CASSLRGLETQYF	TGTGCCAGCAGTTTAAGGGGGCTTGAGACCCAGTACTTC
TRBJ2-2	TRBD1	TRBV7-3	.	CASSPHRGAGELFF	TGTGCCAGCAGCCCCCACAGGGGAGCCGGGGAGCTGTTTTTT
TRBJ2-5	.	TRBV29-1	.	CSVEAGQQTQYF	TGCAGCGTTGAGGCTGGACAGCAGACCCAGTACTTC
TRBJ1-4	.	TRBV6-6	many	CASSYQGGDSEKLFF	TGTGCCAGCAGTTACCAGGGAGGGGATAGTGAAAAACTGTTTTTT
TRBJ2-1	.	TRBV6-5	once	CASSYDRSPNEQFF	TGTGCCAGCAGTTACGATCGGAGCCCTAATGAGCAGTTCTTC